Listed here are 24 T cell receptor beta chains from one sample, sequenced in a study of OX40 agonist ivuxolimab in advanced cancers. TCRdb keeps only in-frame clones here, not all; method: immunoSEQ multiplex PCR. The sample lists tens of thousands of clones, over 70% occurring once. The starting material was CD4+ or CD8+ T cells sorted from blood, obtained in a trial of the OX40 agonist ivuxolimab. The origin of the receptors is an adult with an advanced solid tumor such as melanoma, head and neck, liver or kidney cancer.

The rearrangement links TRBV5-1 to TRBJ1-2; D might be TRBD1 (5 bases). The V and J ends lost 4 bases and 8 bases respectively, with 15 bases between them. Germline V CDR1 and CDR2: SGHRS, YFSETQ. The CDR3 consists of 13 residues. The CDR3 DNA is TGCGCCAGCAGCACCGACAGTTCCTGGGGCTACACCTTC. This gives the protein CASSTDSSWGYTF.

This clone is a singleton in its sample. The chain has TRBV11-2 and TRBJ1-5; 7 nucleotides align to TRBD1. Germline lookup yields CDR1 SGHAT and CDR2 FQNNGV. This CDR3 has 14 amino acids. J gave up 3 bases and V 7 bases, and 6 bases lay outside the gene matches. The CDR3 is CASNPGQTNQPQHF. The DNA for the CDR3 is TGTGCCAGCAACCCGGGACAGACCAATCAGCCCCAGCATTTT.

CDR3 sequence: CASSPNSISYEQYF. DNA of the CDR3: TGTGCCAGCAGTCCCAACAGTATCTCCTACGAGCAGTACTTC. The rearrangement joins TRBV28 to TRBJ2-7, with unresolved D. From germline, CDR1 is MDHEN and CDR2 SYDVKM. The CDR3 runs to 14 residues. V lost 5 bases and J 0 bases, leaving 11 bases between the germline ends.

The chain links TRBV7-6 to TRBJ2-5; D is undetermined. This CDR3 spans 12 amino acids. CDR1 is SGHVS, CDR2 FNYEAQ, per germline. The V gene lost 5 bases and the J gene lost 2 bases, with 6 bases spanning the gap. The CDR3 loop is CASSLNQETQYF. The DNA for the CDR3 is TGTGCCAGCAGCCTGAATCAAGAGACCCAGTACTTC.

CDR3 protein: CASRGGWLPNEKLFF. The DNA for the CDR3 is TGTGCCAGCAGAGGGGGTTGGTTACCTAATGAAAAACTGTTTTTT. The chain employs TRBV2 and TRBJ1-4, with a weak D call TRBD1 (6 bases). CDR1 is SNHLY, CDR2 FYNNEI, per germline. The CDR3 has 15 amino acids. V was shortened by 6 bases and J by 3 bases, with 14 bases between the two germline ends.

This chain connects TRBV2 to TRBJ1-2; 10 positions match TRBD1. The CDR3 is 12 amino acids. Germline V lookup: CDR1 SNHLY, CDR2 FYNNEI. Trimming cost V 6 bases and J 6 bases; bases outside gene matches: 1. CDR3 protein: CASRGQGNGYTF. In DNA form, the CDR3 reads TGTGCCAGCAGGGGACAGGGGAATGGCTACACCTTC.

The V call is TRBV10-3, the J call TRBJ1-2; D is possibly TRBD1 (5 bases). The CDR3 spans 13 residues. Germline-derived CDR1 and CDR2 are ENHRY and SYGVKD. V lost 5 bases to trimming and J lost 5 bases, with 12 bases between them. CDR3 amino acids: CAISIDSAYGYTF. The CDR3 bases are TGTGCCATCAGTATTGACAGCGCTTATGGCTACACCTTC.

The CDR3, as DNA: TGTGCCAGCAGCCCGGGGACAGGGACAAGCACAGATACGCAGTATTTT. This encodes CASSPGTGTSTDTQYF. The J gene is TRBJ2-3, the V gene TRBV5-8, with TRBD1 identical over 9 bases. V was pared by 4 bases and J by 0 bases, with 6 bases of the junction left unmatched. CDR3 size: 16 residues. CDR1 and CDR2 (germline): SGHTS, YDEGEE.

This clone was seen only once. The chain is built from TRBV7-2 and TRBJ2-3; the D is unclear. Trimming took 5 bases from V and 11 from J, leaving 20 bases between them. This CDR3 has 14 amino acids. CDR1 and CDR2 (germline): SGHTA, FQGNSA. CDR3 coding DNA: TGTGCCAGCAGCCTGTCCCCAGCCGACTCTGGGCAGTATTTT. Translating gives CASSLSPADSGQYF.

This clone has just a few counts. The genes are TRBV29-1 and TRBJ2-2, with D perhaps matching TRBD2 (7 bases). This CDR3 comprises 13 residues. V dropped 5 bases and J dropped 3 bases, with 10 bases sitting between them. In germline, CDR1 is SQVTM, CDR2 ANQGSEA. The CDR3 sequence: CSVTGRDTGELFF. As DNA, the CDR3 is TGCAGCGTTACAGGGAGGGACACCGGGGAGCTGTTTTTT.

The genes are TRBV18 and TRBJ2-7, with TRBD1 identical over 10 bases. Per the germline V gene, CDR1 is KGHSH and CDR2 is LQKENI. CDR3 length equals 15 residues. V gave up 2 bases and J gave up 6 bases; unmatched junction bases: 7. The CDR3 reads CASSPRDRGFSEQYF. The CDR3 coding sequence is TGTGCCAGCTCACCAAGGGACAGGGGTTTTTCCGAGCAGTACTTC.

This sequence joins TRBV7-3 and TRBJ1-5; a possible D gene is TRBD1 (5 bases). V gave up 0 bases and J gave up 7 bases, with 13 bases separating them. Germline V CDR1 and CDR2: SGHTA, FQGTGA. This CDR3 is 15 amino acids long. The CDR3 DNA reads as TGTGCCAGCAGCTTAACGCGTCGGGGGTCGCAGCCCCAGCATTTT. Translating it yields CASSLTRRGSQPQHF.

The CDR3 spells CASSEVQPQHF. For the CDR3, the DNA is TGTGCCAGCAGTGAAGTTCAGCCCCAGCATTTT. The V call is TRBV6-1, the J call TRBJ1-5; D is ambiguous. The germline V gene encodes CDR1 MNHNS and CDR2 SASEGT. The CDR3 spans 11 residues. V was pared by 1 base and J by 6 bases, with 1 base between.

The CDR3 loop is CASSDGLAGAGEQYF. DNA of the CDR3: TGTGCCAGCAGCGATGGACTAGCGGGAGCCGGCGAGCAGTACTTC. V gene TRBV9 combines with J gene TRBJ2-7, with 13 positions matching TRBD2. V was clipped by 3 bases and J by 6 bases; unmatched bases: 6. Germline-derived CDR1 and CDR2 are SGDLS and YYNGEE. The CDR3 extends over 15 amino acids.

The chain combines TRBV5-4 with TRBJ2-7, with a tentative D call TRBD2 (7 bases). From germline, CDR1 is SGHNT and CDR2 YYREEE (reference sequence). The CDR3 is 14 residues long. V dropped 3 bases and J dropped 5 bases, with 15 bases sitting between them. CDR3 sequence (DNA): TGTGCCAGCAGCTACCCGGGGGGCCCCCACGAGCAGTACTTC. Translation gives CASSYPGGPHEQYF.

The gene calls are TRBV9 and TRBJ2-1; 9 bases match TRBD2. CDR1 and CDR2 (germline): SGDLS, YYNGEE. This CDR3 comprises 15 residues. The V gene end was trimmed by 0 bases and the J gene end by 9 bases; junction bases not matched to a gene: 7. The CDR3 is CASSVGFSGSTEQFF. The CDR3 bases are TGTGCCAGCAGCGTAGGTTTTAGCGGGAGTACTGAGCAGTTCTTC.

The chain uses TRBV7-9 and TRBJ2-5; TRBD2 agrees at 8 bases. With V trimmed by 6 bases and J by 13 bases, 19 bases remained unmatched. The CDR3 is made up of 15 amino acids. In germline, CDR1 is SEHNR, CDR2 FQNEAQ (reference sequence). CDR3 nucleotide sequence: TGTGCCAGCAGTCCCTCTGTAGCCGGGGGGGAAAGATGGTACTTC. Its protein product is CASSPSVAGGERWYF. Full variable domain (remainder filled in from reference TRBV7-9 and TRBJ2-5): DTGVSQNPRHKITKRGQNVTFRCDPISEHNRLYWYRQTLGQGPEFLTYFQNEAQLEKSRLLSDRFSAERPKGSFSTLEIQRTEQGDSAMYLCASSPSVAGGERWYFGPGTRLLVL.

The rearrangement joins TRBV6-6 to TRBJ2-1; D is ambiguous. Germline CDR1 reads MNHNY; CDR2 reads SVGAGI (reference sequence). The V end was cut by 2 bases, the J end by 4 bases, with 9 bases between. The CDR3 is made up of 14 amino acids. CDR3 DNA sequence: TGTGCCAGCAGTTACCTGGACCCGTACAATGAGCAGTTCTTC. Translating gives CASSYLDPYNEQFF.

The chain joins TRBV5-8 to TRBJ1-4; 7 bases align to TRBD1. From germline, CDR1 is SGHTS and CDR2 YDEGEE. CDR3 size: 15 residues. After removal of 4 bases from V and 1 base from J, the junction contained 4 bases not matched to a gene. CDR3: CASSGAGGTNEKLFF. The CDR3 DNA is TGTGCCAGCAGCGGGGCAGGGGGAACTAATGAAAAACTGTTTTTT.

This rearrangement joins TRBV4-1 to TRBJ1-4; 8 nucleotides match TRBD1. The CDR3 is made up of 14 amino acids. Germline CDR1 and CDR2: MGHRA and YSYEKL. V lost 3 bases, J lost 8 bases, and 5 bases stayed unmatched. The CDR3 bases are TGCGCCAGCAGCCAGGCGGACAGGGAGGAAAAACTGTTTTTT. Its translation: CASSQADREEKLFF.

The genes are TRBV21-1 and TRBJ2-3; the table's D call of TRBD1 was not tested on the DNA. TRBV21-1 is classified as a pseudogene. This CDR3 is built from 16 residues. The DNA of the CDR3 is TGTGCCAGCAAGTCGAGAGACAATATGGGCACAGATACGCAGTATTTT. Protein product: CASKSRDNMGTDTQYF.

The chain carries TRBV5-1 and TRBJ2-5; D is ambiguous. From germline, CDR1 is SGHRS and CDR2 YFSETQ. CDR3 length: 15 residues. Trimming shortened V by 2 bases and J by 1 base, and 12 bases separated the two germline ends. The CDR3 DNA reads TGCGCCAGCAGCTTTTCACAGACCCGCCAAGAGACCCAGTACTTC. The encoded protein is CASSFSQTRQETQYF.

CDR3 loop: CASSTGLAGRQEQFF. CDR3 nucleotide sequence: TGTGCCAGTAGTACGGGACTAGCGGGTCGTCAAGAGCAGTTCTTC. This chain connects TRBV19 to TRBJ2-1; 12 bases line up with TRBD2. This CDR3 has 15 amino acids. J gave up 10 bases and V 4 bases, and 8 bases lay outside the gene matches. Germline V gives CDR1 LNHDA, CDR2 SQIVND (reference sequence).

The CDR3: CASSLGRRDGYTF. In nucleotides, the CDR3 is TGTGCCAGCAGCTTGGGTAGGAGAGATGGCTACACCTTC. The gene calls are TRBV11-2 and TRBJ1-2, with D uncertain. V lost 3 bases and J 6 bases, leaving 11 bases between the germline ends. CDR1 is SGHAT and CDR2 is FQNNGV in the germline V gene. The CDR3 has 13 amino acids.